These T cell receptor beta chains were read from a single sample in a study of read filtering for tumor transcriptome and immune sequencing. In TCRdb, the reads were re-called with MiXCR into one record per CDR3 protein. The sample lists tens of thousands of distinct CDR3 sequences, approximately 15% occurring once. The sequenced material came from a population of CD138-negative cells sorted from bone marrow. The receptors stem from a donor aged 40 or older with multiple myeloma. Both conserved end residues are part of each CDR3. Fields, in order: D gene, V gene, J gene, clone size, CDR3 protein, CDR3 DNA. D genes are given only for firm matches. Clone size is shown for a subset of rows, as once, few, many or a class of expanded clone.

D gene: -; V gene: TRBV13; J gene: TRBJ1-4; clone size: many; CDR3 protein: CASSSGRARNEKLFF; CDR3 DNA: TGTGCCAGCAGCTCCGGACGCGCCAGAAATGAAAAACTGTTTTTT
D gene: TRBD1; V gene: TRBV10-3; J gene: TRBJ1-5; clone size: -; CDR3 protein: CAISEQGAVVQPQHF; CDR3 DNA: TGTGCCATCAGCGAACAGGGGGCCGTGGTTCAGCCCCAGCATTTT
D gene: -; V gene: TRBV10-2; J gene: TRBJ2-3; clone size: many; CDR3 protein: CASSMAGTPMAQYF; CDR3 DNA: TGCGCCAGCAGTATGGCGGGAACCCCGATGGCGCAGTATTTT
D gene: TRBD1; V gene: TRBV29-1; J gene: TRBJ1-1; clone size: many; CDR3 protein: CSVAPGGRTEAFF; CDR3 DNA: TGCAGCGTTGCGCCAGGGGGCAGGACTGAAGCTTTCTTT
D gene: -; V gene: TRBV20-1; J gene: TRBJ2-7; clone size: many; CDR3 protein: CSARDHRTADYEQYF; CDR3 DNA: TGCAGTGCTAGAGATCACAGGACGGCCGACTACGAGCAGTACTTC
D gene: -; V gene: TRBV10-1; J gene: TRBJ1-5; clone size: many; CDR3 protein: CASSESNQPQHF; CDR3 DNA: TGCGCCAGCAGTGAAAGCAATCAGCCCCAGCATTTT
D gene: -; V gene: TRBV5-1; J gene: TRBJ2-1; clone size: many; CDR3 protein: CASSVGTLDNEQFF; CDR3 DNA: TGCGCCAGCAGCGTCGGGACTCTCGACAATGAGCAGTTCTTC
D gene: -; V gene: TRBV29-1; J gene: TRBJ2-4; clone size: few; CDR3 protein: CSVGSSTGVGNIQYF; CDR3 DNA: TGCAGCGTTGGATCCTCTACGGGGGTGGGAAACATTCAGTACTTC
D gene: -; V gene: TRBV20-1; J gene: TRBJ1-2; clone size: many; CDR3 protein: CSARGGSGYTF; CDR3 DNA: TGCAGTGCTAGGGGGGGATCTGGCTACACCTTC
D gene: -; V gene: TRBV6-2/TRBV6-3; J gene: TRBJ1-2; clone size: many; CDR3 protein: CASSYIDTLGNYGYTF; CDR3 DNA: TGTGCCAGCAGTTACATCGACACTCTGGGGAACTATGGCTACACCTTC
D gene: -; V gene: TRBV11-2; J gene: TRBJ2-3; clone size: many; CDR3 protein: CASSSLASLTDTQYF; CDR3 DNA: TGTGCCAGCAGCTCGCTAGCGAGCCTCACAGATACGCAGTATTTT
D gene: -; V gene: TRBV20-1; J gene: TRBJ2-3; clone size: many; CDR3 protein: CSAIRASTDTQYF; CDR3 DNA: TGCAGTGCTATTCGGGCTAGCACAGATACGCAGTATTTT
D gene: -; V gene: TRBV11-2; J gene: TRBJ2-5; clone size: many; CDR3 protein: CASSPGPGTQYF; CDR3 DNA: TGTGCCAGCAGCCCGGGCCCAGGGACCCAGTACTTC
D gene: TRBD1; V gene: TRBV20-1; J gene: TRBJ1-5; clone size: few; CDR3 protein: CSASGQVSNQPQHF; CDR3 DNA: TGCAGTGCCTCAGGACAGGTTAGCAATCAGCCCCAGCATTTT
D gene: -; V gene: TRBV2; J gene: TRBJ2-1; clone size: many; CDR3 protein: CASSEWAGPANEQFF; CDR3 DNA: TGTGCCAGCAGTGAATGGGCAGGGCCGGCGAATGAGCAGTTCTTC
D gene: -; V gene: TRBV20-1; J gene: TRBJ2-2; clone size: many; CDR3 protein: CSARTGGNTGELFF; CDR3 DNA: TGCAGTGCTAGAACGGGGGGCAACACCGGGGAGCTGTTTTTT
D gene: TRBD1; V gene: TRBV28; J gene: TRBJ1-1; clone size: many; CDR3 protein: CASSPSDRGPTEAFF; CDR3 DNA: TGTGCCAGCAGTCCTTCGGACAGGGGCCCCACTGAAGCTTTCTTT
D gene: -; V gene: TRBV12-3/TRBV12-4; J gene: TRBJ2-1; clone size: many; CDR3 protein: CASRPRTPGTAGSF; CDR3 DNA: TGTGCCAGCAGGCCTAGAACCCCGGGGACAGCGGGCAGCTTC
D gene: -; V gene: TRBV4-3; J gene: TRBJ1-6; clone size: -; CDR3 protein: CASSLAALNSPLHF; CDR3 DNA: TGCGCCAGCAGCCTAGCGGCTTTAAATTCACCCCTCCACTTT
D gene: TRBD1; V gene: TRBV7-2; J gene: TRBJ1-2; clone size: many; CDR3 protein: CASSLQGADGYTF; CDR3 DNA: TGTGCCAGCAGCTTACAGGGGGCTGACGGCTACACCTTC
D gene: -; V gene: TRBV5-1; J gene: TRBJ2-1; clone size: -; CDR3 protein: CASSLEDTHRWDEQFF; CDR3 DNA: TGCGCCAGCAGCTTGGAGGATACCCACCGTTGGGATGAGCAGTTCTTC
D gene: TRBD1; V gene: TRBV7-9; J gene: TRBJ2-3; clone size: -; CDR3 protein: CASSGRTGLNTQYF; CDR3 DNA: TGTGCCAGCAGCGGACGGACAGGGTTAAATACGCAGTATTTT
D gene: TRBD2; V gene: TRBV12-3/TRBV12-4; J gene: TRBJ2-7; clone size: many; CDR3 protein: CASSLMLAGGYEQYF; CDR3 DNA: TGTGCCAGCAGTTTAATGTTAGCGGGGGGTTACGAGCAGTACTTC
D gene: -; V gene: TRBV10-3; J gene: TRBJ1-1; clone size: -; CDR3 protein: CAISGAQGEAFF; CDR3 DNA: TGTGCCATCAGTGGGGCCCAGGGAGAAGCCTTCTTT
D gene: -; V gene: TRBV20-1; J gene: TRBJ1-5; clone size: many; CDR3 protein: CSASVGGLRDQPQHF; CDR3 DNA: TGCAGTGCTAGTGTCGGGGGCTTGAGGGATCAGCCCCAGCATTTT
D gene: TRBD2; V gene: TRBV6-6; J gene: TRBJ2-3; clone size: -; CDR3 protein: CASTAGLAGGADTLYF; CDR3 DNA: TGTGCCAGCACCGCGGGACTAGCGGGGGGGGCAGATACGCTGTATTTT
D gene: TRBD2; V gene: TRBV24-1; J gene: TRBJ2-1; clone size: -; CDR3 protein: CATQSLAGGNGQFF; CDR3 DNA: TGTGCCACCCAATCACTAGCGGGGGGAAATGGACAGTTCTTC
D gene: -; V gene: TRBV20-1; J gene: TRBJ2-3; clone size: many; CDR3 protein: CSATPWSTDTQYF; CDR3 DNA: TGCAGTGCTACCCCCTGGAGCACAGATACGCAGTATTTT
D gene: -; V gene: TRBV6-1; J gene: TRBJ1-1; clone size: many; CDR3 protein: CASSFQGWVAFF; CDR3 DNA: TGTGCCAGCAGTTTCCAGGGCTGGGTGGCTTTCTTT
D gene: -; V gene: TRBV2; J gene: TRBJ1-2; clone size: many; CDR3 protein: CASSGTLGAGYTF; CDR3 DNA: TGTGCCAGCAGTGGAACGTTGGGGGCAGGCTACACCTTC
D gene: TRBD2; V gene: TRBV6-1; J gene: TRBJ2-2; clone size: -; CDR3 protein: CASSGVAGGTGELFF; CDR3 DNA: TGTGCCAGCAGTGGGGTAGCGGGGGGCACCGGGGAGCTGTTTTTT
D gene: TRBD2; V gene: TRBV29-1; J gene: TRBJ2-1; clone size: many; CDR3 protein: CSVVRGESYNEQFF; CDR3 DNA: TGCAGCGTTGTACGGGGGGAATCCTACAATGAGCAGTTCTTC
D gene: -; V gene: TRBV29-1; J gene: TRBJ2-1; clone size: many; CDR3 protein: CSVGWGDNEQFF; CDR3 DNA: TGCAGCGTTGGGTGGGGGGACAATGAGCAGTTCTTC
D gene: TRBD1; V gene: TRBV6-2/TRBV6-3; J gene: TRBJ2-3; clone size: many; CDR3 protein: CASSYSGGADTQYF; CDR3 DNA: TGTGCCAGCAGTTACTCAGGGGGCGCAGATACGCAGTATTTT
D gene: -; V gene: TRBV5-6; J gene: TRBJ2-1; clone size: -; CDR3 protein: CASSSGAIYNEQLF; CDR3 DNA: TGTGCCAGCAGTTCGGGAGCGATCTACAATGAGCAGCTCTTC
D gene: -; V gene: TRBV3-1; J gene: TRBJ1-3; clone size: many; CDR3 protein: CASSQEWLIGNTIYF; CDR3 DNA: TGTGCCAGCAGCCAAGAATGGTTAATCGGAAACACCATATATTTT
D gene: -; V gene: TRBV7-6; J gene: TRBJ2-5; clone size: -; CDR3 protein: CASSPRWSAETQYF; CDR3 DNA: TGTGCCAGCAGCCCGAGGTGGAGCGCCGAGACCCAGTACTTC
D gene: TRBD2; V gene: TRBV12-3/TRBV12-4; J gene: TRBJ2-3; clone size: many; CDR3 protein: CASRLSGGGTDTQYF; CDR3 DNA: TGTGCCAGCAGGCTTAGCGGGGGGGGCACAGATACGCAGTATTTT
D gene: -; V gene: TRBV6-2/TRBV6-3; J gene: TRBJ2-2; clone size: few; CDR3 protein: CASSYYDTGELFF; CDR3 DNA: TGTGCCAGCAGTTACTATGACACCGGGGAGCTGTTTTTT
D gene: -; V gene: TRBV20-1; J gene: TRBJ2-1; clone size: few; CDR3 protein: CSDRSPLAYNEQFF; CDR3 DNA: TGCAGTGACCGATCCCCCCTAGCCTACAATGAGCAGTTCTTC